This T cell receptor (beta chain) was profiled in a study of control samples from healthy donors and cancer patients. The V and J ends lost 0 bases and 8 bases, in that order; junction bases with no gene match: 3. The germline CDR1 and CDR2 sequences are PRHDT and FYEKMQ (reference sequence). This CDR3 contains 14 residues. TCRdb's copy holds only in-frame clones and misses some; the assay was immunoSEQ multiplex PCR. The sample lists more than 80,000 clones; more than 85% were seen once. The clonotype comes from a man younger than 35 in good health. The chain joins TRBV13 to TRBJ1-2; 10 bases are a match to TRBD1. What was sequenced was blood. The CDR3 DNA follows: TGTGCCAGCAGCTTAGGGACAGGGGGCAGGGGCTACACCTTC. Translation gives CASSLGTGGRGYTF. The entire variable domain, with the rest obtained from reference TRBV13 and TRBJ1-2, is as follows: AAGVIQSPRHLIKEKRETATLKCYPIPRHDTVYWYQQGPGQDPQFLISFYEKMQSDKGSIPDRFSAQQFSDYHSELNMSSLELGDSALYFCASSLGTGGRGYTFGSGTRLTVV.